This entry describes one T cell receptor beta chain. Its antigen is not known. The CDR3 covers 12 residues. The germline CDR1 and CDR2 sequences are MDHEN and SYDVKM. Trimming cost V 8 bases and J 2 bases, with 9 bases left between them. TCRdb redid the calling of the reads with MiXCR, one entry per CDR3 protein. The table includes approximately 500,000 distinct CDR3 sequences, roughly a third detected once. This sample is part of a study of T cell repertoires in cytomegalovirus infection. Study-wide background: HLA-C-restricted CMV epitopes, recently identified, and well-studied HLA-B-restricted ones were used by the study. An indication of both CMV infection and matching HLA type came from public TCR beta signatures. Study observations and caveats: The ex vivo response showed dominance by HLA-C-restricted CMV-specific TCR beta clonotypes. Identification of carriers of CMV plus the relevant HLA was performed using cumulative public TCR beta family frequency.

The sample in question was cultured PBMCs, obtained from culture after CMV antigen stimulation. The TCR sequence derives from a human donor in good health (CMV status not recorded). Some clones in this sample may be carry-over from other donors' samples. V gene TRBV28 combines with J gene TRBJ1-1; D is ambiguous. This chain's CDR3 is CASSDSNTEAFF. CDR3 in DNA: TGTGCCAGCTCAGACTCCAACACTGAAGCTTTCTTT.